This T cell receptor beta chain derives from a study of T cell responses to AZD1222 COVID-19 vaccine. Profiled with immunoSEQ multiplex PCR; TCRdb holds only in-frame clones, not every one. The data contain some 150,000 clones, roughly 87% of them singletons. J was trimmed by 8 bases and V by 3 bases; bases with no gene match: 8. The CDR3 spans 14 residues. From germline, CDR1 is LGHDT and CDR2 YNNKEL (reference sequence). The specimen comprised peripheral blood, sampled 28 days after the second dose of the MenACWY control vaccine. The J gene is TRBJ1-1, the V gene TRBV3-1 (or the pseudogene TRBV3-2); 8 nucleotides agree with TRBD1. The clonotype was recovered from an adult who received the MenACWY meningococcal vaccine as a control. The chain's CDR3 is CASSQVLDRAEAFF. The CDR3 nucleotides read TGTGCCAGCAGCCAGGTCCTGGACAGGGCAGAAGCTTTCTTT.